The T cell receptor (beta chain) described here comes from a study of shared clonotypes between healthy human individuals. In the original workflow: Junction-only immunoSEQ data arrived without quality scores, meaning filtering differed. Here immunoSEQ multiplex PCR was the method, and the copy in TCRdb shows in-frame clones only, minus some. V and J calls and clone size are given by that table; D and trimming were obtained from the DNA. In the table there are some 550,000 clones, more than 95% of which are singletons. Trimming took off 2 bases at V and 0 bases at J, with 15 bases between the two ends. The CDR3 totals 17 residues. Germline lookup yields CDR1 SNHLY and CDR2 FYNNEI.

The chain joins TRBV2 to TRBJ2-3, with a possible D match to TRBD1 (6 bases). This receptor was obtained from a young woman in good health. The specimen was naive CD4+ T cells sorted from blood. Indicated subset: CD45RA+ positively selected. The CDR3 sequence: CASSELRGHSSTDTQYF. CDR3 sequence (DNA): TGTGCCAGCAGTGAACTACGGGGACACTCTAGCACAGATACGCAGTATTTT.